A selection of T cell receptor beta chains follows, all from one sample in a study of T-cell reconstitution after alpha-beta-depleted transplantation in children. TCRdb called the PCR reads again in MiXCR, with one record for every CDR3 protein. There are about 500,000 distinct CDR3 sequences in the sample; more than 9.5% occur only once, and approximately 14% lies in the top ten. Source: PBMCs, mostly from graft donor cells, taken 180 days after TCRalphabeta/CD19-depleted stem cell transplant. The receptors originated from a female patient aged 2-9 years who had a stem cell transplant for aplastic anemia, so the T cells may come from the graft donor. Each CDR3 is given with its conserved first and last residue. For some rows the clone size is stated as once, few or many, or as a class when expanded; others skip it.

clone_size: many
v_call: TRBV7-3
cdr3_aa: CAGILGGGRNEQFF

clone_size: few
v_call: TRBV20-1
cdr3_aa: CSAGQGSGELFF

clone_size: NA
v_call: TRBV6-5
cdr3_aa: CASSYSSASYNEQFF

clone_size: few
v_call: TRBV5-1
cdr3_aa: CASSFYNPNNEQFF

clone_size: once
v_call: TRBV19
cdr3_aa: CASSIVGGSSYNEQFF

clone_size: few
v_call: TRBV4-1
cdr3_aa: CASSGGHNEQFF

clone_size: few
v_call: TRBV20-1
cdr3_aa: CSASDRPYLNSYNSPLHF

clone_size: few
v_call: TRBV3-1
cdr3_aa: CASSQTYNEQFF

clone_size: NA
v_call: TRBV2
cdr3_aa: CASRIAHSGAHPYNEQFF

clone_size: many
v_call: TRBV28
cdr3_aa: CASSPRGAGHPGNQPQHF

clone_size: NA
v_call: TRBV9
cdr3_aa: CASSKDTVGSYEQYF

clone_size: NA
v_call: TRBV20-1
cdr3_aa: CSARGVSNQPQHF

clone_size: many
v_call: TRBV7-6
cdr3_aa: CASSRDGDYEQYF

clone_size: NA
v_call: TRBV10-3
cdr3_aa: CAISFPQGQSSYNEQFF

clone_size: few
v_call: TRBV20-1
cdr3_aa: CSVERASGVINQPQHF

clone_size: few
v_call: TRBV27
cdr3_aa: CASSLHAGKGPYNEQFF

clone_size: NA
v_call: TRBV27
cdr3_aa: CASSLNRGLAGFQQYF

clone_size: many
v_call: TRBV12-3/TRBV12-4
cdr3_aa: CASSFGGASYEQYF

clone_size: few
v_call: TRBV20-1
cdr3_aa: CSARGDTEAFF

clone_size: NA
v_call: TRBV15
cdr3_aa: CATSRQNQFTDTQYF

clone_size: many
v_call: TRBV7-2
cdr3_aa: CASSLARDRKRNTIYF

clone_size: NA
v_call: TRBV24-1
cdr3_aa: CATSEGQGVQGEQFF

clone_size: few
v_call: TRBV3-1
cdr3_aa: CASSQDMGNTQYF

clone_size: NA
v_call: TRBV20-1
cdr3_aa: CSAVPGGSTGELFF

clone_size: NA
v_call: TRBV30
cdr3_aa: CAWSVIHEQYF

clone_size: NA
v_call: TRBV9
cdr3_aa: CASSVGNLAGPYNEQFF

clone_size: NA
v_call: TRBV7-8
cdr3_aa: CASSWKLGQGGFNEQFF

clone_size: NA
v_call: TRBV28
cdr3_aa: CASNPRTYGYTF

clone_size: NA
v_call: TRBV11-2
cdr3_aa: CASSFSSSRQGGGSVQETQYF

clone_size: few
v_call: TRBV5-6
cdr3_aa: CASSLQSLGRGLETQYF

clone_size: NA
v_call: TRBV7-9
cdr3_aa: CASSRDGYDQPQHF

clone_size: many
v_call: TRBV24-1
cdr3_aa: CATSAFGETQYF

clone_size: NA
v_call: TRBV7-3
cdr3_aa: CASSSQGAREQYF

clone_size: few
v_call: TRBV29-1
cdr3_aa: CSVEGGSSGTDTQYF

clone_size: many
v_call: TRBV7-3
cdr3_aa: CASSLNAGPYEQYF

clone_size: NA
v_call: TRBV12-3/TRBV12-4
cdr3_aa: CASRLSGIEYNEQFF

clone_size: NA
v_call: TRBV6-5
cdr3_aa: CASSYSSAPPSYNEQFF

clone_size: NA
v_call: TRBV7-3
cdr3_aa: CAISLAGAWEQFF

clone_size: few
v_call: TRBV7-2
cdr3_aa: CASSLEPNLVQPQHF

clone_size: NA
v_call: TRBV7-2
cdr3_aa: CASSPGAGTAYEQYF

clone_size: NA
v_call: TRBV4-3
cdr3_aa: CASSPTGRVYYGYTF

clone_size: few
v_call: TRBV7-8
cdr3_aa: CASSLLRGYYGYTF

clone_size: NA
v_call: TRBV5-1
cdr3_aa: CASRNDRDSYEQYF

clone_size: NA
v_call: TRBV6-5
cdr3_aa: CASSYHGHGQETQYF

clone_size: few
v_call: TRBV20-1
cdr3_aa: CSARELAGGYHNEQFF

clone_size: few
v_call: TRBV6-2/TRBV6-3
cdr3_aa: CASSPGGWNTEAFF